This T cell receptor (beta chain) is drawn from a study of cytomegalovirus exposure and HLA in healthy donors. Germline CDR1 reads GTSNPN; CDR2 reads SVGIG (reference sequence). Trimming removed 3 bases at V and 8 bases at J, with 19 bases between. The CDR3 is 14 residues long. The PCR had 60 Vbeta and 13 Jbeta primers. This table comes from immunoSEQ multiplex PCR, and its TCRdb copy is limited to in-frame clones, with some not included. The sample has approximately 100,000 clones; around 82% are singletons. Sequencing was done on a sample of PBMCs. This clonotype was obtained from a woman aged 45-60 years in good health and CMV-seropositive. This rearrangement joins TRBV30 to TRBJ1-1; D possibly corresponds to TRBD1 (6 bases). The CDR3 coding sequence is TGTGCCTGGAGCTCTCTCCGAGGACAGACCGAAGCTTTCTTT. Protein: CAWSSLRGQTEAFF.